This TCR beta chain originates from a study of cytotoxic CD8 clonotypes in ibrutinib-treated CLL. Profiling relied on immunoSEQ multiplex PCR, and the TCRdb table lists in-frame clones only, not all of them. The sample lists 130,000 or so clones, 75% to 90% occurring once. The J segment lost 2 bases and the V segment lost 7 bases, leaving 6 bases of the junction unmatched. CDR3 length: 14 amino acids. Germline CDR1 and CDR2: ENHRY and SYGVKD. The chain links TRBV10-3 to TRBJ2-5, with TRBD1 identical over 8 bases. The receptor was derived from a human donor with chronic lymphocytic leukemia. This specimen was PBMCs, taken after 24 months of ibrutinib treatment. The CDR3 DNA reads TGTGCCATCAATCGGGACAGGTCACAAGAGACCCAGTACTTC. Its translation: CAINRDRSQETQYF.